Listed below are T cell receptor beta chains from one sample, sequenced in a study of blood T cells in healthy people across ages. TCRdb recomputed calls from the 5' RACE reads with MiXCR, one row per CDR3 protein. The sample comprises some 1.5 million distinct CDR3 sequences, 28% of which are singletons, and around 7.7% rests with the top ten. The sequencing input was blood. All receptors derive from a woman aged 30 to 39 in good health. Both conserved end residues are part of each CDR3. A D gene is named only where the DNA matches it firmly. Clone size is shown for a subset of rows, as once, few, many or a class of expanded clone.

V gene,D gene,clone size,J gene,CDR3 protein,CDR3 DNA
TRBV28,.,few,TRBJ1-1,CASSLWQGPWAFF,TGTGCCAGCAGTTTATGGCAGGGCCCCTGGGCTTTCTTT
TRBV5-1,.,few,TRBJ2-5,CASSKEEGTETQYF,TGCGCCAGCAGCAAAGAGGAGGGGACAGAGACCCAGTACTTC
TRBV12-3/TRBV12-4,TRBD1,.,TRBJ1-1,CASRGTGPSEAFF,TGTGCCAGCAGGGGGACAGGGCCCTCTGAAGCTTTCTTT
TRBV21-1,.,.,TRBJ2-1,CASSKPSGGYRETQFF,TGTGCCAGCAGCAAGCCTAGCGGGGGATACCGAGAGACCCAGTTCTTC
TRBV4-1,.,few,TRBJ1-1,CASSQDPQGLGTEAFF,TGCGCCAGCAGCCAAGATCCTCAGGGTCTAGGCACTGAAGCTTTCTTT
TRBV12-3/TRBV12-4,.,.,TRBJ2-1,CASNSRNEQFF,TGTGCCAGCAACTCTAGGAATGAGCAGTTCTTC
TRBV5-6,TRBD1,.,TRBJ2-1,CASSFADRVNEQFF,TGTGCCAGCAGCTTCGCGGACAGGGTCAATGAGCAGTTCTTC
TRBV9,.,.,TRBJ2-2,CASSVVGGANTGELFF,TGTGCCAGCAGCGTAGTGGGGGGGGCCAACACCGGGGAGCTGTTTTTT
TRBV10-3,.,many,TRBJ2-5,CAISEKQETQYF,TGTGCCATCAGTGAGAAACAAGAGACCCAGTACTTC
TRBV6-1,TRBD2,many,TRBJ2-4,CASRETSGKNIQYF,TGTGCCAGCAGAGAGACTAGCGGCAAAAACATTCAGTACTTC
TRBV6-6,TRBD2,.,TRBJ2-1,CASSRTSGSWLGNEQFF,TGTGCCAGCAGTCGGACTAGCGGGAGTTGGCTTGGAAATGAGCAGTTCTTC
TRBV25-1,.,few,TRBJ2-5,CASSPGTPGQYF,TGTGCCAGCAGTCCCGGGACCCCAGGACAGTACTTC
TRBV20-1,.,few,TRBJ1-1,CSARDRTDLRAFF,TGCAGTGCTAGAGACCGGACAGACCTCAGAGCTTTCTTT
TRBV6-1,.,many,TRBJ1-2,CASSVDSGGYTF,TGTGCCAGCAGTGTTGACAGTGGCGGCTACACCTTC
TRBV5-1,.,.,TRBJ2-7,CASSLGVQGYEQYF,TGCGCCAGCAGCTTGGGGGTACAGGGATACGAGCAGTACTTC
TRBV4-2,TRBD2,many,TRBJ2-7,CASSHPSGGVSYEQYF,TGTGCCAGCAGCCACCCTAGCGGGGGAGTCTCCTACGAGCAGTACTTC
TRBV9,TRBD2,.,TRBJ2-3,CASSASGGGATDTQYF,TGTGCCAGCAGCGCGAGCGGCGGGGGTGCCACGGATACGCAGTATTTT
TRBV19,TRBD2,.,TRBJ2-1,CASSPEAGEAAEQFF,TGTGCCAGTAGTCCGGAGGCGGGAGAGGCGGCGGAGCAGTTCTTC
TRBV18,TRBD1,.,TRBJ1-1,CASSRGQNTGAFF,TGTGCCAGCTCACGGGGACAGAACACTGGAGCTTTCTTT
TRBV7-9,.,.,TRBJ1-4,CASSLGAGKEKRFF,TGTGCCAGCAGCCTGGGGGCAGGGAAAGAAAAACGGTTTTTT
TRBV7-2,TRBD1,.,TRBJ2-7,CASSSLAGGQYF,TGTGCCAGCAGCTCGCTTGCAGGGGGGCAGTACTTC
TRBV5-1,TRBD2,.,TRBJ2-3,CASNDLVLNAGGGDTQYF,TGCGCCAGCAACGACCTCGTACTCAACGCGGGAGGGGGAGATACGCAGTATTTT
TRBV20-1,.,many,TRBJ2-5,CSAGSQAPEETQYF,TGCAGTGCTGGTTCTCAAGCACCCGAAGAGACCCAGTACTTC
TRBV20-1,TRBD1,.,TRBJ1-1,CSADPGQGQNTEAFF,TGCAGTGCGGATCCGGGACAGGGTCAGAACACTGAAGCTTTCTTT
TRBV5-4,.,many,TRBJ1-2,CASSLVQGRSSTF,TGTGCCAGCAGCTTGGTCCAGGGACGTTCCAGCACCTTC
TRBV24-1,TRBD1,many,TRBJ2-5,CATSDTPGQGQQETQYF,TGTGCCACCAGTGACACCCCGGGACAGGGGCAGCAAGAGACCCAGTACTTC